What follows are 28 T cell receptor beta chains derived from one specimen sequenced in a study of blood T cell repertoires in COVID-19. TCRdb keeps only in-frame clones here, not all; method: immunoSEQ multiplex PCR. Of about 220,000 clones in the sample, about four fifths are singletons; the top ten hold 5.5% to 7.5%. The sample comprised PBMCs or T cells enriched from blood (not recorded which). The receptors were sampled from a woman in her thirties or forties who had recovered from COVID-19.

The chain has TRBV7-3 and TRBJ2-5, with 7 bases that match TRBD1. CDR3 size: 14 residues. Germline V gives CDR1 SGHTA, CDR2 FQGTGA. V shed 3 bases, J shed 9 bases, and the junction held 10 bases outside the gene matches. The CDR3 DNA reads as TGTGCCAGCAGCTTCTTAGGGGGCGCAGGGGCCCAGTACTTC. Translation: CASSFLGGAGAQYF.

The chain has TRBV18 and TRBJ2-7, with 7 nucleotides matching TRBD2. J gave up 3 bases and V 5 bases, and 4 bases lay outside the gene matches. This CDR3 has 13 residues. Germline values: CDR1 KGHSH, CDR2 LQKENI. CDR3 nucleotide sequence: TGTGCCAGCTCATTGGGGGGGAGCTACGAGCAGTACTTC. Translation gives CASSLGGSYEQYF.

CDR3 nucleotides: TGCGCCAGCAGCCCCTTAGGTAGCGGATCCGTAGATACGCAGTATTTT. Encoded protein: CASSPLGSGSVDTQYF. This chain links TRBV4-1 with TRBJ2-3; TRBD2 might be the D (6 bases). V lost 4 bases, J lost 5 bases, and 19 bases lay in between. CDR3 length: 16 residues. Germline-derived CDR1 and CDR2 are MGHRA and YSYEKL.

The V and J genes are TRBV28 and TRBJ1-2, with D tentatively TRBD1 (5 bases). Trimming removed 8 bases from V and 7 bases from J, with 20 bases in between. Germline CDR1 and CDR2: MDHEN and SYDVKM. This CDR3 comprises 14 residues. The chain's CDR3 is CASSFGGKGAGYTF. The CDR3 DNA reads as TGTGCCAGCTCCTTCGGGGGGAAGGGTGCTGGCTACACCTTC.

This sequence joins TRBV7-3 and TRBJ2-3; 12 nucleotides match TRBD2. After removal of 0 bases from V and 1 base from J, the junction contained 5 bases not matched to a gene. Per the germline V gene, CDR1 is SGHTA and CDR2 is FQGTGA. There are 18 residues in the CDR3. CDR3 amino acids: CASSLTTSGSPRTDTQYF. The DNA of the CDR3 is TGTGCCAGCAGCTTAACGACTAGCGGGAGTCCTCGCACAGATACGCAGTATTTT.

The rearrangement joins TRBV6-2 or TRBV6-3 to TRBJ2-5; a possible D gene is TRBD2 (7 bases). The CDR3 consists of 18 residues. Looked up from germline, CDR1 is MNHEY and CDR2 is SVGEGT. V lost 5 bases to trimming and J lost 4 bases, with 26 bases between them. The CDR3 region is CASSNGGRRGSLAETQYF. CDR3 coding DNA: TGTGCCAGCAGTAACGGGGGGAGGAGGGGGTCACTGGCAGAGACCCAGTACTTC.

The CDR3: CASSRDTVGNTEAFF. In nucleotides, the CDR3 is TGTGCCAGCAGCCGGGACACGGTAGGGAACACTGAAGCTTTCTTT. The chain links TRBV7-2 to TRBJ1-1; D is possibly TRBD1 (6 bases). The germline V gene has CDR1 SGHTA and CDR2 FQGNSA. V dropped 5 bases and J dropped 1 base, with 14 bases sitting between them. This CDR3 region has 15 residues.

The chain uses TRBV5-1 and TRBJ2-7, with TRBD1 identical over 7 bases. CDR1 and CDR2 (germline): SGHRS, YFSETQ. After removal of 7 bases from V and 4 bases from J, the junction contained 8 bases not matched to a gene. The CDR3 is made up of 13 amino acids. CDR3 sequence: CASGQDVDYEQYF. The DNA of the CDR3 is TGCGCCAGCGGACAGGATGTTGATTACGAGCAGTACTTC.

J is TRBJ1-4 and V is TRBV28, with D unclear. This CDR3 has 16 amino acids. Germline CDR1 MDHEN, CDR2 SYDVKM. V lost 5 bases to trimming and J lost 2 bases, with 15 bases between them. CDR3 region: CASSTIFLGTNEKLFF. Written as DNA, the CDR3 is TGTGCCAGCAGTACAATCTTTCTCGGGACTAATGAAAAACTGTTTTTT.

The sample holds a few counts of this clone. V is TRBV5-1 and J is TRBJ2-5; the D gene is possibly TRBD2 (5 bases). The CDR3 contains 13 residues. The germline CDR1 and CDR2 sequences are SGHRS and YFSETQ. The germline V and J ends were trimmed by 1 base and 4 bases, with 8 bases remaining between them. In nucleotides, the CDR3 is TGCGCCAGCAGCTTGAGCGGCGGAGAGACCCAGTACTTC. Amino acids: CASSLSGGETQYF. The full variable domain, completed using reference TRBV5-1 and TRBJ2-5, is KAGVTQTPRYLIKTRGQQVTLSCSPISGHRSVSWYQQTPGQGLQFLFEYFSETQRNKGNFPGRFSGRQFSNSRSEMNVSTLELGDSALYLCASSLSGGETQYFGPGTRLLVL.

The V and J genes are TRBV7-9 and TRBJ2-3; the match to TRBD2 covers 7 bases. The V gene's germline CDR1 is SEHNR and CDR2 FQNEAQ (reference sequence). V was pared by 5 bases and J by 0 bases, with 5 bases of the junction left unmatched. There are 15 residues in the CDR3. CDR3 protein: CASSTSGDSTDTQYF. The CDR3 DNA reads TGTGCCAGCAGCACCAGCGGGGACAGCACAGATACGCAGTATTTT.

This sequence joins TRBV28 and TRBJ2-7; maybe TRBD2 (7 bases). V gave up 6 bases and J gave up 2 bases, with 14 bases separating them. The CDR3 runs 14 residues. Germline V lookup: CDR1 MDHEN, CDR2 SYDVKM. The CDR3 bases are TGTGCCAGCAGGATTAGGGGGGGAACCTACGAGCAGTACTTC. Translation gives CASRIRGGTYEQYF.

The V gene is TRBV7-2, the J gene TRBJ2-2; 12 bases are a match to TRBD2. V shed 7 bases, J shed 7 bases, and the junction held 19 bases outside the gene matches. The CDR3 spans 19 residues. The germline V gene has CDR1 SGHTA and CDR2 FQGNSA. The CDR3 sequence is CASNIRGVLAGGALGELFF. The CDR3 DNA is TGTGCCAGCAACATTAGGGGGGTTCTAGCGGGAGGGGCGCTCGGGGAGCTGTTTTTT.

The chain combines TRBV9 with TRBJ1-2; 9 positions agree with TRBD1. Germline V CDR1 and CDR2: SGDLS, YYNGEE. CDR3 length: 15 amino acids. Unmatched junction bases numbered 7, after V lost 4 bases and J lost 3 bases. The CDR3 here is CASSPTGGADYGYTF. CDR3 coding DNA: TGTGCCAGCAGCCCCACAGGGGGCGCCGACTATGGCTACACCTTC.

The gene calls are TRBV20-1 and TRBJ2-2; D perhaps matches TRBD2 (6 bases). Germline V gives CDR1 DFQATT, CDR2 SNEGSKA (reference sequence). V dropped 3 bases and J dropped 1 base, with 9 bases sitting between them. The length of the CDR3 is 14 residues. The CDR3 here is CSASRRENTGELFF. In DNA form, the CDR3 reads TGCAGTGCTAGTCGGCGGGAGAACACCGGGGAGCTGTTTTTT.

The chain is built from TRBV5-1 and TRBJ2-3; unclear D gene. V lost 5 bases and J lost 0, with 13 bases in between. The CDR3 runs to 15 residues. From germline, CDR1 is SGHRS and CDR2 YFSETQ. The CDR3: CASRLTPTSTDTQYF. The CDR3 DNA sequence: TGCGCCAGCAGATTAACTCCTACTAGCACAGATACGCAGTATTTT.

This clone has just a few counts. V usage is TRBV7-6 and J usage is TRBJ1-1; weak D call: TRBD1 (6 bases). CDR1 and CDR2 from the germline V gene are SGHVS and FNYEAQ. This CDR3 region has 13 residues. Trimming stripped 5 bases from V and 5 bases from J, with 12 bases between. CDR3 sequence: CASSLQGWTEAFF. The CDR3 nucleotides are TGTGCCAGCAGCCTACAGGGTTGGACTGAAGCTTTCTTT.

The chain uses TRBV25-1 and TRBJ1-2; D not certain. Deletions cut 4 bases from V and 5 bases from J, with 11 bases between. The germline CDR1 and CDR2 sequences are MGHDK and SYGVNS. The CDR3 totals 13 residues. As DNA, the CDR3 is TGTGCCAGCAGTGGTGGAGTATTTTATGGCTACACCTTC. Protein product: CASSGGVFYGYTF.

The rearrangement uses TRBV10-3 and TRBJ2-1, with a tentative D call TRBD2 (9 bases). This CDR3 is built from 21 residues. The V end was cut by 4 bases, the J end by 1 base, with 29 bases between. The germline CDR1 and CDR2 sequences are ENHRY and SYGVKD. The CDR3 DNA reads as TGTGCCATCAGTGGGACAGGGAAGGGTAGCGGGGGACTCGTTTCCTACAATGAGCAGTTCTTC. Translation: CAISGTGKGSGGLVSYNEQFF.

This clone has only a few counts. V and J are TRBV5-1 and TRBJ1-1; tentatively, D is TRBD1 (6 bases). Germline CDR1 SGHRS, CDR2 YFSETQ. The CDR3 is made up of 15 amino acids. Trimming removed 2 bases at V and 4 bases at J, with 15 bases between. The CDR3 reads CASSFFGQFGTEAFF. CDR3 in DNA: TGCGCCAGCAGCTTTTTTGGACAGTTCGGCACTGAAGCTTTCTTT.

The chain has TRBV20-1 and TRBJ2-7; 13 bases are shared with TRBD2. This CDR3 spans 17 amino acids. Germline V gene data show CDR1 as DFQATT and CDR2 as SNEGSKA (reference sequence). Unmatched junction bases numbered 10, after V lost 3 bases and J lost 2 bases. Here the CDR3 DNA reads TGCAGTGCTAGTCGGACTAGCGGGAGAGTTTTGCCCTACGAGCAGTACTTC. Translation gives CSASRTSGRVLPYEQYF.

V gene TRBV30 combines with J gene TRBJ2-7, with D perhaps matching TRBD1 (5 bases). This CDR3 has 13 residues. V gave up 2 bases and J gave up 0 bases, with 8 bases separating them. Germline V gives CDR1 GTSNPN, CDR2 SVGIG (reference sequence). CDR3 sequence (DNA): TGTGCCTGGAGTTCTACAGGCTCCTACGAGCAGTACGTC. This encodes CAWSSTGSYEQYV.

The V call is TRBV19, the J call TRBJ1-1; 8 bases are a match to TRBD1. With V trimmed by 7 bases and J by 5 bases, 12 bases remained unmatched. The CDR3 has 15 residues. CDR1 is LNHDA, CDR2 SQIVND, per germline (reference sequence). CDR3 bases: TGTGCCAGTAAGGACCCCAGGGGGCTTTCGACTGAAGCTTTCTTT. As protein: CASKDPRGLSTEAFF.

The V gene is TRBV28, the J gene TRBJ1-6, with 9 positions matching TRBD1. There are 15 residues in the CDR3. Losses at the gene ends were 5 bases for V and 14 bases for J; bases not matched to a gene: 13. Germline CDR1 and CDR2: MDHEN and SYDVKM. CDR3 loop: CASSRAGTGSETLHF. CDR3 nucleotide sequence: TGTGCCAGCAGTCGAGCCGGGACAGGGTCTGAAACCCTCCACTTT.

The chain links TRBV6-5 to TRBJ2-7; 7 nucleotides match TRBD1. The CDR3 loop spans 13 amino acids. Germline trimming cut 6 bases from V and 5 bases from J; bases unmatched to any gene: 7. The germline V gene encodes CDR1 MNHEY and CDR2 SVGAGI. For the CDR3, the DNA is TGTGCCAGCAGCCGTACAGGGGACCACGAGCAGTACTTC. Translating it yields CASSRTGDHEQYF.

The chain has TRBV12-5 and TRBJ2-1, with 8 bases identical to TRBD2. The CDR3 spans 15 residues. V lost 6 bases and J lost 4; bases outside the gene matches: 8. Germline V lookup: CDR1 LGHNT, CDR2 FRNRAP. CDR3: CASGLGTSRYNEQFF. Here the CDR3 DNA reads TGTGCTAGTGGCCTCGGGACTAGTAGGTACAATGAGCAGTTCTTC.

The rearrangement uses TRBV10-3 and TRBJ2-7; a weak D match, TRBD2 (5 bases). Trimming removed 6 bases at V and 3 bases at J, with 9 bases between. The germline V gene has CDR1 ENHRY and CDR2 SYGVKD. The CDR3 is made up of 12 amino acids. The CDR3 DNA reads as TGTGCCATCAGGGGTGCGGGCTACGAGCAGTACTTC. Amino acid sequence: CAIRGAGYEQYF.

The chain is built from TRBV19 and TRBJ1-5; the match to TRBD1 covers 8 bases. J was trimmed by 4 bases and V by 5 bases; bases with no gene match: 4. This CDR3 is 14 amino acids long. Germline lookup yields CDR1 LNHDA and CDR2 SQIVND (reference sequence). CDR3 in DNA: TGTGCCAGTAGTTTCAGACAGGGGAATCAGCCCCAGCATTTT. Translation gives CASSFRQGNQPQHF.